Below are 32 T cell receptor beta chains sequenced from a single sample in a study of cytomegalovirus exposure and HLA in healthy donors. The primer mix had 60 Vbeta and 13 Jbeta primers. The data were produced by immunoSEQ multiplex PCR, yet TCRdb's version contains in-frame clones alone and is incomplete. The table has roughly 110,000 clones, more than 65% seen once. The sequenced sample consisted of PBMCs. These receptors were collected from a boy between 10 and 17 years old in good health and CMV-seronegative.

The V gene is TRBV7-2, the J gene TRBJ1-4; D unclear. CDR1 is SGHTA and CDR2 is FQGNSA in the germline V gene. The CDR3 extends over 15 amino acids. Deletions cut 6 bases from V and 0 bases from J, with 11 bases between. The CDR3, as DNA: TGTGCCAGCAGTGTTTTGGCAGCAACTAATGAAAAACTGTTTTTT. It codes for CASSVLAATNEKLFF.

The gene calls are TRBV5-6 and TRBJ2-7, with 10 bases fitting TRBD2. Germline CDR1 is SGHDT and CDR2 is YYEEEE. CDR3 size: 14 residues. The J segment lost 4 bases and the V segment lost 4 bases, leaving 5 bases of the junction unmatched. The CDR3 DNA sequence: TGTGCCAGCAGCGCCGGGACTAGCGCATACGAGCAGTACTTC. Translating it yields CASSAGTSAYEQYF.

The chain recombines TRBV7-9 with TRBJ2-7, with D possibly matching TRBD1 (7 bases). Trimming removed 6 bases at V and 6 bases at J, with 15 bases between. This CDR3 is built from 13 residues. Per the germline V gene, CDR1 is SEHNR and CDR2 is FQNEAQ (reference sequence). CDR3 DNA: TGTGCCAGCAGTCTCCTTCAGGGGGGCGAGCAGTACTTC. Its protein is CASSLLQGGEQYF.

Regarding this clone: Additional DNA sequences in this sample encode the identical CDR3. V usage is TRBV5-1 and J usage is TRBJ2-5; D might be TRBD1 (6 bases). Trimming left V 4 bases short and J 2 bases short, with 12 bases between. Germline CDR1 and CDR2: SGHRS and YFSETQ. CDR3 length equals 14 residues. This CDR3 reads CASSPRGRQETQYF. CDR3 nucleotides: TGCGCCAGCAGCCCCAGGGGCCGGCAAGAGACCCAGTACTTC.

The chain recombines TRBV6-5 with TRBJ2-5; TRBD1 matches at 8 bases. Per the germline V gene, CDR1 is MNHEY and CDR2 is SVGAGI. This CDR3 spans 13 amino acids. The V and J ends lost 6 bases and 5 bases, in that order; junction bases with no gene match: 5. Here the CDR3 reads CASRSRGRETQYF. DNA of the CDR3: TGTGCCAGCAGGAGCAGGGGGCGGGAGACCCAGTACTTC.

The rearrangement uses TRBV7-3 and TRBJ2-3, with a possible D match to TRBD1 (5 bases). Germline CDR1 SGHTA, CDR2 FQGTGA. The CDR3 covers 13 residues. The ends were cut back, 2 bases at V and 6 bases at J, with 9 bases in the middle. CDR3 protein: CASSLYRQDTQYF. In nucleotides, the CDR3 is TGTGCCAGCAGCTTATACAGGCAGGATACGCAGTATTTT.

The J gene is TRBJ2-7, the V gene TRBV5-1; 7 positions agree with TRBD1. CDR1 is SGHRS, CDR2 YFSETQ, per germline. The J segment lost 1 base and the V segment lost 4 bases, leaving 8 bases of the junction unmatched. CDR3 length equals 15 residues. Here the CDR3 DNA reads TGCGCCAGCAGCATACTCACAGGGGCTTCCTACGAGCAGTACTTC. It is translated as CASSILTGASYEQYF.

This clone was observed a few times. The V gene is TRBV30, the J gene TRBJ2-7, with D hard to call. Germline V gene sequence: CDR1 GTSNPN, CDR2 SVGIG (reference sequence). Trimming removed 1 base from V and 5 bases from J, with 9 bases in between. This CDR3 has 12 amino acids. The CDR3 DNA follows: TGTGCCTGGAGTGATATGGGCGACGAGCAGTACTTC. Protein product: CAWSDMGDEQYF.

A few counts support this clone. The chain recombines TRBV7-2 with TRBJ2-7; 12 bases are a match to TRBD2. V lost 5 bases and J lost 4; bases outside the gene matches: 6. CDR1 and CDR2 from the germline V gene are SGHTA and FQGNSA. This CDR3 has 15 amino acids. CDR3 protein: CASSPSSGGAYEQYF. CDR3 DNA sequence: TGTGCCAGCAGCCCCTCTAGCGGGGGGGCTTACGAGCAGTACTTC.

The CDR3 DNA is TGTGCCAGCAAACACGGGGGAAACAATGAGCAGTTCTTC. Translated: CASKHGGNNEQFF. The chain couples TRBV27 to TRBJ2-1; perhaps TRBD2 as D (6 bases). The germline V gene encodes CDR1 MNHEY and CDR2 SMNVEV (reference sequence). The CDR3 has 13 amino acids. V was pared by 7 bases and J by 5 bases, with 12 bases between.

The rearrangement links TRBV4-3 to TRBJ2-1; 12 bases align to TRBD2. V was pared by 4 bases and J by 9 bases, with 10 bases of the junction left unmatched. This CDR3 is built from 16 residues. CDR1 is LGHNA, CDR2 YSLEER, per germline. The chain's CDR3 is CASSRLPSGGAVEQFF. CDR3 DNA: TGCGCCAGCAGCCGCCTTCCTAGCGGGGGGGCGGTTGAGCAGTTCTTC.

The V call is TRBV5-6, the J call TRBJ1-2, with D unresolved. CDR1 and CDR2 (germline): SGHDT, YYEEEE. The CDR3 runs 13 residues. The germline V and J ends were trimmed by 4 bases and 5 bases, with 12 bases remaining between them. The CDR3 DNA reads as TGTGCCAGCAGCCGGCAGGAGGAATATGGCTACACCTTC. Protein product: CASSRQEEYGYTF.

This clone was found a few times. The chain is built from TRBV29-1 and TRBJ1-3; unclear D gene. There are 12 residues in the CDR3. Germline assignment: CDR1 SQVTM and CDR2 ANQGSEA. V was pared by 7 bases and J by 4 bases, with 11 bases between. The CDR3 is CSAEGPGNTIYF. CDR3 sequence (DNA): TGCAGCGCAGAGGGTCCAGGAAACACCATATATTTT.

CDR3 sequence reads: CASSLQGDRQPQHF. In nucleotides, the CDR3 is TGTGCCAGCAGCTTACAGGGGGACAGGCAGCCCCAGCATTTT. The chain has TRBV7-9 and TRBJ1-5; 8 bases fit TRBD1. The V gene's germline CDR1 is SEHNR and CDR2 FQNEAQ (reference sequence). V lost 2 bases to trimming and J lost 7 bases; unmatched junction nucleotides: 4. The CDR3 is 14 amino acids.

The J gene is TRBJ2-7, the V gene TRBV5-4; 9 bases line up with TRBD2. This CDR3 region has 16 residues. Germline trimming cut 4 bases from V and 5 bases from J; bases unmatched to any gene: 13. In germline, CDR1 is SGHNT, CDR2 YYREEE (reference sequence). The CDR3 loop is CASSPPGGGALNEQYF. CDR3 DNA sequence: TGTGCCAGCAGCCCTCCTGGCGGGGGGGCCCTTAACGAGCAGTACTTC.

This chain uses TRBV4-1 with TRBJ1-2; the D gene is possibly TRBD1 (6 bases). The CDR3 is 18 amino acids. Germline loops: CDR1 MGHRA, CDR2 YSYEKL. V was cut by 3 bases and J by 0 bases, with 20 bases left in between. DNA for the CDR3: TGCGCCAGCAGCCAGAAGTCACGGACAGAGGACTCTAACTATGGCTACACCTTC. The encoded protein is CASSQKSRTEDSNYGYTF.

V is TRBV28 and J is TRBJ1-4, with 7 nucleotides matching TRBD1. The CDR3 has 14 residues. V was clipped by 6 bases and J by 4 bases; unmatched bases: 5. Germline CDR1 reads MDHEN; CDR2 reads SYDVKM. CDR3: CASSSGGGNEKLFF. In DNA, the CDR3 is TGTGCCAGCAGCTCAGGGGGAGGTAATGAAAAACTGTTTTTT. Full variable domain (outside the CDR3, taken from reference TRBV28 and TRBJ1-4): DVKVTQSSRYLVKRTGEKVFLECVQDMDHENMFWYRQDPGLGLRLIYFSYDVKMKEKGDIPEGYSVSREKKERFSLILESASTNQTSMYLCASSSGGGNEKLFFGSGTQLSVL.

The rearrangement joins TRBV5-8 to TRBJ2-5; 12 bases match TRBD2. J gave up 1 base and V 4 bases, and 11 bases lay outside the gene matches. This CDR3 comprises 18 residues. The germline CDR1 and CDR2 sequences are SGHTS and YDEGEE. The CDR3 DNA reads as TGTGCCAGCAGCCTGACTAGCGGGAGTTTAGCGGGCCAAGAGACCCAGTACTTC. Amino acids: CASSLTSGSLAGQETQYF.

This clone was picked up a small number of times. The chain has TRBV6-5 and TRBJ2-3; tentative D call: TRBD2 (5 bases). Per germline, CDR1 MNHEY and CDR2 SVGAGI. V was trimmed by 2 bases and J by 2 bases, leaving 5 bases between them. CDR3 size: 13 residues. The CDR3 DNA reads as TGTGCCAGCAGTTACGACTACACAGATACGCAGTATTTT. This sequence encodes CASSYDYTDTQYF.

The chain links TRBV28 to TRBJ2-7; 7 positions agree with TRBD1. The CDR3 spans 14 residues. Trimming took 2 bases from V and 4 from J; bases not matched to a gene: 5. Germline values: CDR1 MDHEN, CDR2 SYDVKM. The CDR3 DNA reads TGTGCCAGCAGTTTACTGGGACAGCTGTACGAGCAGTACTTC. This encodes CASSLLGQLYEQYF.

The chain employs TRBV7-2 and TRBJ2-7; 7 bases align to TRBD1. The CDR3 sequence is 14 residues long. Looked up from germline, CDR1 is SGHTA and CDR2 is FQGNSA. The junction had 3 bases not matched to a gene; V was cut back by 1 base and J by 3 bases. CDR3 nucleotide sequence: TGTGCCAGCAGCTTAGGGACAGGTCACTACGAGCAGTACTTC. Translating gives CASSLGTGHYEQYF. The full variable domain, rest sourced from reference TRBV7-2 and TRBJ2-7, is GAGVSQSPSNKVTEKGKDVELRCDPISGHTALYWYRQSLGQGLEFLIYFQGNSAPDKSGLPSDRFSAERTGGSVSTLTIQRTQQEDSAVYLCASSLGTGHYEQYFGPGTRLTVT.

This chain links TRBV9 with TRBJ1-3; 8 nucleotides agree with TRBD1. This CDR3 region has 14 residues. CDR1 SGDLS and CDR2 YYNGEE come from the germline V gene. V was pared by 4 bases and J by 8 bases, with 8 bases of the junction left unmatched. The CDR3 loop reads CASSSQDRADTIYF. The CDR3 DNA reads as TGTGCCAGCAGCTCTCAGGACAGGGCGGACACCATATATTTT.

The chain combines TRBV30 with TRBJ2-7; no clear D gene. The length of the CDR3 is 10 residues. CDR1 is GTSNPN, CDR2 SVGIG, per germline (reference sequence). The ends were cut back, 5 bases at V and 4 bases at J, with 6 bases in the middle. The CDR3 nucleotides are TGTGCCTGGGTCTTATACGAGCAGTACTTC. This gives the protein CAWVLYEQYF.

The chain has TRBV19 and TRBJ2-7, with 8 bases identical to TRBD2. The CDR3 extends over 12 amino acids. V shed 5 bases, J shed 6 bases, and the junction held 3 bases outside the gene matches. Germline V CDR1 and CDR2: LNHDA, SQIVND (reference sequence). DNA of the CDR3: TGTGCCAGTAGTCCCCGGGGGGGCGAGCAGTACTTC. Amino acid sequence: CASSPRGGEQYF.

This clone came up once. The CDR3 here is CASSWRDRGHEQYF. The CDR3 coding sequence is TGTGCCAGCAGCTGGCGGGACAGGGGCCACGAGCAGTACTTC. V is TRBV5-6 and J is TRBJ2-7, with TRBD1 matching over 10 bases. The V and J ends lost 3 bases and 5 bases, in that order; junction bases with no gene match: 5. Germline lookup yields CDR1 SGHDT and CDR2 YYEEEE. The CDR3 runs 14 residues.

The gene calls are TRBV6-5 and TRBJ1-4; TRBD1 matches 9 bases. Germline V lookup: CDR1 MNHEY, CDR2 SVGAGI. V was pared by 6 bases and J by 5 bases, with 4 bases of the junction left unmatched. The CDR3 totals 14 residues. CDR3 bases: TGTGCCAGCAGCCGGGGACAGGGAAATGAAAAACTGTTTTTT. It encodes CASSRGQGNEKLFF.

The CDR3 nucleotides are TGTGCCAGCAGTCCCGGTTGGGAGACCCAGTACTTC. Amino acids: CASSPGWETQYF. V usage is TRBV6-5 and J usage is TRBJ2-5; D not resolved. The V gene's germline CDR1 is MNHEY and CDR2 SVGAGI. V shed 5 bases and J shed 5 bases, with 9 bases lying between them. The CDR3 loop spans 12 amino acids.

This clone was picked up one time. This sequence joins TRBV4-1 and TRBJ1-2, with TRBD1 identical over 10 bases. This CDR3 has 15 amino acids. Germline values: CDR1 MGHRA, CDR2 YSYEKL. V dropped 5 bases and J dropped 7; count of bases not matched to a gene: 10. CDR3 bases: TGCGCCAGCAGCGAAGGACAGGGGGGGCATGGTGGCTACACCTTC. Translating it yields CASSEGQGGHGGYTF.

V is TRBV7-9 and J is TRBJ2-1; D is unclear. The CDR3 covers 17 residues. The V gene lost 4 bases and the J gene lost 0 bases, with 16 bases spanning the gap. Germline assignment: CDR1 SEHNR and CDR2 FQNEAQ (reference sequence). CDR3: CASSYRLERNSYNEQFF. DNA of the CDR3: TGTGCCAGCAGCTACCGTTTAGAGCGCAACTCCTACAATGAGCAGTTCTTC.

The table lists this clone with a few counts. The chain couples TRBV6-1 to TRBJ1-2; perhaps TRBD1 as D (6 bases). Germline CDR1 MNHNS, CDR2 SASEGT. The CDR3 has 13 residues. The V end was cut by 6 bases, the J end by 7 bases, with 15 bases between. The CDR3 sequence: CASSGTPISGYTF. CDR3 nucleotide sequence: TGTGCCAGCAGCGGGACACCCATCAGTGGCTACACCTTC.

The chain links TRBV19 to TRBJ2-1; 7 bases match TRBD2. The trim removed 6 bases at V and 3 bases at J, leaving 8 bases unmatched. This CDR3 has 15 residues. Germline values: CDR1 LNHDA, CDR2 SQIVND (reference sequence). The CDR3 DNA sequence: TGTGCCAGTAGGAAACTAGCGACAAACTACAATGAGCAGTTCTTC. It translates to CASRKLATNYNEQFF.

The gene calls are TRBV28 and TRBJ2-7; 8 bases agree with TRBD1. Trimming cost V 4 bases and J 1 base; bases outside gene matches: 6. Per the germline V gene, CDR1 is MDHEN and CDR2 is SYDVKM. CDR3 length: 15 residues. The CDR3 reads CASSSRDRSSYEQYF. For the CDR3, the DNA is TGTGCCAGCAGTTCCAGGGACAGGAGTTCCTACGAGCAGTACTTC.